A selection of T cell receptor beta chains follows, all from one sample in a study of blood T cells in healthy people across ages. TCRdb independently ran MiXCR on the 5' RACE reads; one entry per CDR3 protein. Here the sample spans about 730,000 distinct CDR3 sequences, 40% to 45% being singletons. The sample taken for sequencing was blood. The receptors come from a woman aged 60-75 years in good health. The CDR3 runs from the conserved cysteine through the conserved F or W. D genes are given only for firm matches. The size entry is marked missing in some rows and otherwise reads once, few, many or a size class.

d_gene,abundance,v_gene,j_gene,CDR3nt,CDR3aa
.,few,TRBV2,TRBJ1-5,TGTGCCACTAGCCTGGGGGAAGATCAGCCCCAGCATTTT,CATSLGEDQPQHF
TRBD2,few,TRBV11-2,TRBJ2-7,TGTGCCAGCAGATCCCCGTTCCGGGGGGAAACCTACGAGCAGTACTTC,CASRSPFRGETYEQYF
TRBD1,many,TRBV29-1,TRBJ2-5,TGCAGCGTTTCCCCAGGGGGCGGGGTGGCTCAAGAGACCCAGTACTTC,CSVSPGGGVAQETQYF
TRBD1,.,TRBV6-5,TRBJ2-1,TGTGCCAGCAGTCAGGGGGCGCGGTATGAGCAGTTCTTC,CASSQGARYEQFF
TRBD2,.,TRBV20-1,TRBJ2-7,TGCAGTGCTAGAGTAGCGGGGGGACCCTCCTACGAGCAGTACTTC,CSARVAGGPSYEQYF
.,.,TRBV5-5,TRBJ1-3,TGTGCCAGCAGCTTGGCCTCCGGCGGATCCGGAAACACCATATATTTT,CASSLASGGSGNTIYF
TRBD2,.,TRBV5-5,TRBJ2-5,TGTGCCAGCGCCATGGGGCGGGAGACCCTTCAAGAGACCCAGTACTTC,CASAMGRETLQETQYF
.,.,TRBV20-1,TRBJ2-5,TGCAGTGCTTCGCTCGGGGACCAAGAGACCCAGTACTTC,CSASLGDQETQYF
TRBD2,.,TRBV10-3,TRBJ2-1,TGTGCCATCAGTGAGCGGCTAGCGGGTGGGACCTACAATGAGCGGTTCTTC,CAISERLAGGTYNERFF
TRBD2,few,TRBV5-1,TRBJ2-5,TGCGCCAGCAGCTTGGCCCCTAGCGGGGGGGATGAGCAGTACTTC,CASSLAPSGGDEQYF
TRBD1,.,TRBV29-1,TRBJ1-2,TGCAGCGTCGTGGACAGGGAGAACTATGGCTACACCTTC,CSVVDRENYGYTF
.,.,TRBV10-3,TRBJ1-1,TGTGCCATCAATATCGGGGGCGTGGGGGCTGAAGCTTTCTTT,CAINIGGVGAEAFF
.,.,TRBV3-1,TRBJ1-2,TGTGCCAGCAGCCAAGATGTGGGCTACACCTTC,CASSQDVGYTF
.,.,TRBV11-2,TRBJ2-7,TGTGCCAGCAGCTTAGGCCGATCGGTGAGCTCCTACGAGCAGTACTTC,CASSLGRSVSSYEQYF
TRBD2,few,TRBV27,TRBJ2-1,TGTGCCAGCAGTTTATATATCACTAGCGGATACAATGAGCAGTTCTTC,CASSLYITSGYNEQFF
TRBD1,few,TRBV7-9,TRBJ1-4,TGTGCCAGCAGCTCCCAGGGACAGGGGAATGAAAAACTGTTTTTT,CASSSQGQGNEKLFF
.,few,TRBV2,TRBJ2-7,TGTGCCAGCAGCGAGTCGGGTCTCCATTACTACGAGCAGTACTTC,CASSESGLHYYEQYF
TRBD2,few,TRBV28,TRBJ2-2,TGTGCCTCGCGTCTGGGCGGGAGACGCGGGGAGCTGTTTTTT,CASRLGGRRGELFF
TRBD2,few,TRBV7-2,TRBJ2-3,TGTGCCAGCAGCGCAGCGGGGGGGGCCACAGATACGCAGTATTTT,CASSAAGGATDTQYF
.,few,TRBV21-1,TRBJ2-7,TGTGCCAGCAGCGCAGGGACTAGCGAATCCTACGAGCAGTACTTC,CASSAGTSESYEQYF
TRBD2,many,TRBV20-1,TRBJ2-3,TGCAGTGCACACTCCGGGACTAGCAGCACAGATACGCAGTATTTT,CSAHSGTSSTDTQYF
TRBD2,few,TRBV7-8,TRBJ2-3,TGTGCCAGCAGCCCCCCTTTGAGGGAGGGTGCAGATACGCAGTATTTT,CASSPPLREGADTQYF
.,few,TRBV7-2,TRBJ1-4,TGTGCCAGCAGCCAACAGGGTTCGGCTAATGAAAAACTGTTTTTT,CASSQQGSANEKLFF
.,.,TRBV3-1,TRBJ2-7,TGTGCCAGCAGCCAAGAAGGTGGAGGACTGTCCTACGAGCAGTACTTC,CASSQEGGGLSYEQYF
.,few,TRBV7-2,TRBJ2-3,TGTGCCAGCAGCTCCTGGGCGGATACGCAGTATTTT,CASSSWADTQYF
.,.,TRBV20-1,TRBJ2-5,TGCAGTGCTAGGATGACAGGAGAGACCCAGTACTTC,CSARMTGETQYF
.,once,TRBV12-3/TRBV12-4,TRBJ2-1,TGTGCCAGCAGTTTAGGGGTTAGTCCCTACAATGAGCAGTTCTTC,CASSLGVSPYNEQFF
.,few,TRBV20-1,TRBJ1-5,TGCAGTGAGACACCTCAGGGCCCTAGCAATCAGCCCCAGCATTTT,CSETPQGPSNQPQHF
.,.,TRBV5-1,TRBJ2-3,TGCGCCAGCAGCTTTTTACCGGACAGCAGCACAGATACGCAGTATTTT,CASSFLPDSSTDTQYF
.,.,TRBV3-1,TRBJ1-1,TGTGCCAGCAGCCAAAGGGGAAAGGGCACTGAAGCTTTCTTT,CASSQRGKGTEAFF
TRBD2,few,TRBV6-1,TRBJ2-1,TGTGCCAGCAGTGGGGGGACTAGCGGGACCCAAAATGAGCAGTTCTTC,CASSGGTSGTQNEQFF
.,.,TRBV6-6,TRBJ2-1,TGTGCCAGCAGTTACGCCGAAGATGAGCAGTTCTTC,CASSYAEDEQFF
TRBD1,.,TRBV29-1,TRBJ1-2,TGCAGCGTGCGGGGACAGGGGGAAGGCTACACCTTC,CSVRGQGEGYTF
TRBD2,.,TRBV9,TRBJ2-7,TGTGCCAGCAGCTCCCATGGGGGTAGTGGGAGGGCCCGTAACTACAATGAGCAGTACTTC,CASSSHGGSGRARNYNEQYF
.,once,TRBV20-1,TRBJ1-1,TGCAGTGCTAGGGACAGACCCACCCAGAACACTGAAGCTTTCTTT,CSARDRPTQNTEAFF
TRBD1,.,TRBV6-2/TRBV6-3,TRBJ2-3,TGTGCCAGCATGGGACAGGGTGGTCCAGATACGCGGTATTTT,CASMGQGGPDTRYF
.,.,TRBV6-5,TRBJ2-5,TGTGCCAGCAGTTGGTTGGACGGGGGAAATGAGCAGTACTTC,CASSWLDGGNEQYF
.,.,TRBV7-9,TRBJ2-1,TGTGCCAGCAGATCTCCGGGACTTCTCAATGAGCAGTTCTTC,CASRSPGLLNEQFF
TRBD1,.,TRBV11-2,TRBJ2-3,TGTGCCAGCAGCTTCCCCATGGGACAGGGAGCAGATACGCAGTATTTT,CASSFPMGQGADTQYF
.,many,TRBV7-9,TRBJ2-7,TGTGCCAGCAGCTTAACTGCGGGACAAAACTACGAGCAGTACTTC,CASSLTAGQNYEQYF
.,.,TRBV11-3,TRBJ2-7,TGTGCCGGCAGCTTATTTTCAGAGTCCTACGAGCAGTACTTC,CAGSLFSESYEQYF
.,.,TRBV6-5,TRBJ1-5,TGTGCCAGCAGTAACTCATTCCAGGCCGGTCAGCCCCAGCATTTT,CASSNSFQAGQPQHF
TRBD2,few,TRBV14,TRBJ2-2,TGTGCCAGCGCGAGGGGACTAGCGGGAGTCGGGGAGCTGTTTTTT,CASARGLAGVGELFF
TRBD2,few,TRBV3-1,TRBJ2-1,TGTGCCAGCAGCCAGTCAGGTGGGGGGGACTCTAATGAGCAGTTCTTC,CASSQSGGGDSNEQFF
TRBD1,.,TRBV5-1,TRBJ2-7,TGCGCCAGCAGCCCAGGGACAGGGGACTTCTCCTACGAGCAGTACTTC,CASSPGTGDFSYEQYF
TRBD1,.,TRBV27,TRBJ1-2,TGTGCCAGCAGTACGCACAGGGGATTGGTTCGTGGCTACACCTTC,CASSTHRGLVRGYTF
.,few,TRBV21-1,TRBJ2-7,TGTGCCAGCACCTATTGTCCGCAAAGCGCCCACCTCTCCTACGAGCAGTACTTC,CASTYCPQSAHLSYEQYF
.,.,TRBV27,TRBJ1-2,TGTGCCAGCAGCGGTGGGGGGCCAGGGTATGGCTACACCTTC,CASSGGGPGYGYTF
.,few,TRBV6-1,TRBJ1-2,TGTGCCAGCAGTGAATGGATACAGGGTAATGGCTACACCTTC,CASSEWIQGNGYTF
.,few,TRBV18,TRBJ1-1,TGTGCCAGCTCACGGGTACAGGGCGACACTGAAGCTTTCTTT,CASSRVQGDTEAFF
.,few,TRBV11-2,TRBJ1-1,TGTGCCAGCAGCCCCCATCCGGGGGGGCAGGACACTGAAGCTTTCTTT,CASSPHPGGQDTEAFF
TRBD2,few,TRBV20-1,TRBJ2-4,TGCAGTGCGCGGACTAGCGGGAGAGGTATAAACATTCAGTACTTC,CSARTSGRGINIQYF
TRBD2,.,TRBV28,TRBJ2-7,TGTGCCAGCAGTAGCGGGACGATCTCCTACGAGCAGTACTTC,CASSSGTISYEQYF
TRBD2,few,TRBV3-1,TRBJ2-1,TGTGCCAGCGCGGACGGGAGGCTGAGTGAGCAGTTCTTC,CASADGRLSEQFF
.,few,TRBV11-1,TRBJ2-1,TGTGCCAGCAGCTCGGAGGCGGCAACCTACAATGAGCAGTTCTTC,CASSSEAATYNEQFF
.,.,TRBV3-1,TRBJ2-7,TGTGCCAGCAGCCAAGATCTAGTGTCCGACGAGCAGTACTTC,CASSQDLVSDEQYF
.,many,TRBV3-1,TRBJ2-7,TGTGCCAGCAGCCAAGGCCCCAGGGCCTACGAGCAGTACTTC,CASSQGPRAYEQYF